This TCR beta chain was sequenced during a study of blood T cell repertoires in COVID-19. The wider study: The United States, Italy and Spain were the sources of the acute and convalescent COVID-19 samples. T cells, B-cell-depleted T cells, or PBMCs provided the cDNA or gDNA that served as material.

Study processing details: Amplification of reference gene primers was used by the study to estimate nucleated cell counts. Clones were read by immunoSEQ multiplex PCR, and TCRdb kept only the in-frame ones, dropping some. The V and J calls and clone size were taken over from that table, and D and trimming were inferred from the DNA. The data hold about 120,000 clones, with about nine tenths observed a single time. The V segment lost 4 bases and the J segment 2 bases; nucleotides outside the gene matches: 2. CDR3 length: 13 residues. CDR1 is MGHRA, CDR2 YSYEKL, per germline. This clonotype was obtained from a human donor with active COVID-19. The donor label of this sample is uncertain. Sequencing was performed on peripheral blood. The V call is TRBV4-1, the J call TRBJ2-7, with 7 positions matching TRBD1. CDR3 nucleotide sequence: TGCGCCAGCAGCCTTGGGACAGCCTACGAGCAGTACTTC. It yields the protein CASSLGTAYEQYF.